The 31 T cell receptor beta chains listed next were all sequenced from one sample in a study of regulatory T cells in long-lasting Graves disease. Time point in this sample: persistent/refractory GD, antithyroid drugs over 5 years with positive TRAb. There was RNA extracted from PBMCs, and the TCR library was made from it. Through Arm-PCR of CDR3 regions and iRepertoire HTBI primers, TCR beta libraries were built. TCRdb reprocessed the multiplex PCR reads via MiXCR and lists one record per CDR3 protein. Of roughly 360,000 distinct CDR3 sequences listed, roughly 20% are singletons. Sequencing used peripheral blood mononuclear cells (PBMCs), obtained when the disease was refractory, from a patient treated with antithyroid drugs. Receptors were obtained from a woman between 35 and 50 years old with Graves disease.

This clonotype was counted at least ten times. The chain is built from TRBV2 and TRBJ2-7, with D unresolved. Germline V CDR1 and CDR2: SNHLY, FYNNEI. Between the trimmed V and J ends, which lost 4 bases and 2 bases, there was a span of 12 bases. The CDR3 covers 14 residues. In DNA, the CDR3 is TGTGCCAGCAGTGCCGGGCCGGTAACCTACGAGCAGTACTTC. It translates to CASSAGPVTYEQYF.

J is TRBJ2-3 and V is TRBV20-1, with D unresolved. The germline CDR1 and CDR2 sequences are DFQATT and SNEGSKA (reference sequence). V lost 0 bases and J lost 4, with 11 bases in between. This CDR3 is 14 amino acids long. This CDR3 reads CSARDHRGSDTQYF. DNA for the CDR3: TGCAGTGCTAGAGATCATAGAGGTTCAGATACGCAGTATTTT.

This clonotype was seen repeatedly, ten times or more. The chain employs TRBV28 and TRBJ2-7, with 10 positions matching TRBD1. Germline trimming cut 5 bases from V and 2 bases from J; bases unmatched to any gene: 6. This CDR3 has 15 amino acids. Germline V gene sequence: CDR1 MDHEN, CDR2 SYDVKM. The DNA of the CDR3 is TGTGCCAGCAGTCCCGGACAGGGGGTACCCTACGAGCAGTACTTC. It yields the protein CASSPGQGVPYEQYF. The variable domain in full, with the rest retrieved from reference TRBV28 and TRBJ2-7, is DVKVTQSSRYLVKRTGEKVFLECVQDMDHENMFWYRQDPGLGLRLIYFSYDVKMKEKGDIPEGYSVSREKKERFSLILESASTNQTSMYLCASSPGQGVPYEQYFGPGTRLTVT.

This chain joins TRBV10-2 and TRBJ2-7, with D tentatively TRBD1 or TRBD2 (5 bases each). The CDR3 has 13 residues. The V gene lost 3 bases and the J gene lost 5 bases, with 11 bases spanning the gap. Germline V gene sequence: CDR1 WSHSY, CDR2 SAAADI. CDR3 amino acids: CASSELGVDEQYF. CDR3 sequence (DNA): TGCGCCAGCAGTGAACTAGGGGTAGACGAGCAGTACTTC.

The chain recombines TRBV12-3 or TRBV12-4 with TRBJ2-2; possibly TRBD2 for D (5 bases). There are 15 residues in the CDR3. Deletions cut 6 bases from V and 4 bases from J, with 15 bases between. The CDR3 DNA reads as TGTGCCAGCAGCCAATTACTAGGAACCACCGGGGAGCTGTTTTTT. The encoded protein is CASSQLLGTTGELFF.

This clonotype was seen repeatedly, ten times or more. The V call is TRBV27, the J call TRBJ1-2; no clear D. The germline gives CDR1 MNHEY, CDR2 SMNVEV (reference sequence). The V end was cut by 1 base, the J end by 2 bases, with 5 bases between. The CDR3 length is 13 residues. CDR3 coding DNA: TGTGCCAGCAGTTTATATCCCAACTATGGCTACACCTTC. Amino acid sequence: CASSLYPNYGYTF.

This clonotype was picked up a small number of times. This chain links TRBV11-3 with TRBJ2-3; D is unresolved. The V gene lost 1 base and the J gene lost 0 bases, with 11 bases spanning the gap. The CDR3 consists of 16 residues. Germline CDR1 SGHNT, CDR2 YENEEA. CDR3 coding DNA: TGTGCCAGCAGCTTAGGTCTCGGCCTAAGCACAGATACGCAGTATTTT. Protein product: CASSLGLGLSTDTQYF.

In this sample, this clonotype turned up many times. The rearrangement uses TRBV2 and TRBJ2-5, with D possibly called TRBD1 or TRBD2 (5 bases each). The CDR3 spans 15 residues. V lost 0 bases and J lost 5, with 13 bases in between. Germline loops: CDR1 SNHLY, CDR2 FYNNEI. CDR3 in DNA: TGTGCCAGCAGTGAAGCGCGACAGTCGGGGGAGACCCAGTACTTC. The encoded protein is CASSEARQSGETQYF.

This clonotype was counted many times. Germline and junction disagree at one end, which may indicate a read error. The rearrangement uses TRBV28 and TRBJ2-5; D gene uncertain. This CDR3 is built from 15 residues. Germline assignment: CDR1 MDHEN and CDR2 SYDVKM. CDR3 bases: TGTGCCAGCACGGCCCTAAATGGCGTACAAGACACCCAGTACTTC. This encodes CASTALNGVQDTQYF. The full variable domain, completed using reference TRBV28 and TRBJ2-5, is DVKVTQSSRYLVKRTGEKVFLECVQDMDHENMFWYRQDPGLGLRLIYFSYDVKMKEKGDIPEGYSVSREKKERFSLILESASTNQTSMYLCASTALNGVQDTQYFGPGTRLLVL.

This clonotype was seen at least ten times. The chain carries TRBV28 and TRBJ2-7, with D tentatively TRBD2 (6 bases). The germline V gene has CDR1 MDHEN and CDR2 SYDVKM. This CDR3 spans 14 amino acids. The V end lost 6 bases, the J end lost 2 bases, and 14 bases lay between the germline ends. The CDR3 region has the DNA TGTGCCAGCAGCTCCGGGACTGCTCCCTACGAGCAGTACTTC. This sequence encodes CASSSGTAPYEQYF.

The sample holds many counts of this clonotype. The chain employs TRBV28 and TRBJ2-6; D ambiguous. V shed 2 bases and J shed 2 bases, with 7 bases lying between them. The germline V gene encodes CDR1 MDHEN and CDR2 SYDVKM. The CDR3 is 15 residues long. CDR3 sequence (DNA): TGTGCCAGCAGTTTAGGGTCGGCTGGGGCCAACGTCCTGACTTTC. It encodes CASSLGSAGANVLTF.

CDR3 sequence reads: CSASTTPGANVLTF. In nucleotides, the CDR3 is TGCAGTGCTAGTACGACTCCTGGGGCCAACGTCCTGACTTTC. The rearrangement joins TRBV20-1 to TRBJ2-6; D remains ambiguous. The CDR3 length is 14 residues. The germline gives CDR1 DFQATT, CDR2 SNEGSKA (reference sequence). V was pared by 3 bases and J by 2 bases, with 8 bases between.

The rearrangement links TRBV6-2 or TRBV6-3 to TRBJ2-7; D might be TRBD2 (6 bases). V was cut by 6 bases and J by 5 bases, with 14 bases left in between. The germline gives CDR1 MNHEY, CDR2 SVGEGT. The CDR3 has 13 amino acids. The CDR3 loop is CASRPTSGHEQYF. In DNA, the CDR3 is TGTGCCAGCAGACCGACTAGTGGCCACGAGCAGTACTTC.

This clonotype was detected a few times. Since a much larger clone is just one base distant, this may be a read error. In DNA form, the CDR3 reads TGTGCCAGCAGTGGGCCTACAGGGTTACGCTATGGCTACACCTTC. Protein product: CASSGPTGLRYGYTF. The chain carries TRBV2 and TRBJ1-2, with D possibly being TRBD1 (6 bases). This CDR3 comprises 15 residues. V lost 4 bases and J 4 bases, leaving 16 bases between the germline ends. Germline V CDR1 and CDR2: SNHLY, FYNNEI.

In this sample, this clonotype turned up a few times. The CDR3 is CSARDRHGTGAPYEQYF. For the CDR3, the DNA is TGCAGTGCTAGAGATCGTCATGGAACGGGAGCCCCCTACGAGCAGTACTTC. V gene TRBV20-1 combines with J gene TRBJ2-7, with D possibly matching TRBD2 (6 bases). The CDR3 runs 17 residues. V gave up 0 bases and J gave up 2 bases, with 20 bases separating them. Germline CDR1 and CDR2: DFQATT and SNEGSKA (reference sequence).

The sample holds many counts of this clonotype. This chain connects TRBV11-2 to TRBJ1-1; no reliable D call. V was pared by 5 bases and J by 3 bases, with 10 bases between. The CDR3 covers 13 residues. CDR1 is SGHAT, CDR2 FQNNGV, per germline. CDR3 nucleotides: TGTGCCAGCAGCACCCAAGGATACACTGAAGCTTTCTTT. Protein: CASSTQGYTEAFF.

This clonotype turned up a few times. The V call is TRBV7-6, the J call TRBJ2-7; 9 bases map to TRBD1. With 4 bases clipped from V and 0 bases from J, the junction kept 4 bases outside the gene matches. Per the germline V gene, CDR1 is SGHVS and CDR2 is FNYEAQ. The CDR3 runs to 15 residues. CDR3 in DNA: TGTGCCAGCAGCTCGGGACAGGGATTCTCCTACGAGCAGTACTTC. Translation gives CASSSGQGFSYEQYF.

This chain connects TRBV27 to TRBJ2-7; 10 bases map to TRBD1. J gave up 4 bases and V 4 bases, and 4 bases lay outside the gene matches. The CDR3 runs 14 residues. CDR1 and CDR2 (germline): MNHEY, SMNVEV (reference sequence). The CDR3 coding sequence is TGTGCCAGCAGTTGGGCGGGACAGGGGTACGAGCAGTACTTC. Its translation: CASSWAGQGYEQYF.

This chain connects TRBV6-9 to TRBJ2-7, with 7 bases that match TRBD1. Trimming cost V 4 bases and J 3 bases; bases outside gene matches: 12. CDR1 is MNHGY, CDR2 SVAAGI, per germline. The CDR3 covers 16 residues. In DNA, the CDR3 is TGTGCCAGCAGTTTCACCCTTCCCAGGGGGTACTACGAGCAGTACTTC. This codes for CASSFTLPRGYYEQYF.

This clonotype was observed at least ten times. The chain joins TRBV28 to TRBJ2-7; 10 bases fit TRBD1. Germline V CDR1 and CDR2: MDHEN, SYDVKM. The CDR3 is 15 amino acids. Losses at the gene ends were 7 bases for V and 1 base for J; bases not matched to a gene: 7. DNA of the CDR3: TGTGCCAGCAACCTGGGACAGGGGAAATCCTACGAGCAGTACTTC. It specifies CASNLGQGKSYEQYF.

This clonotype was counted at least ten times. The chain is built from TRBV28 and TRBJ1-5, with TRBD1 identical over 10 bases. Per germline, CDR1 MDHEN and CDR2 SYDVKM. The CDR3 length is 14 residues. V shed 2 bases, J shed 7 bases, and the junction held 2 bases outside the gene matches. The CDR3 region has the DNA TGTGCCAGCAGTTTAGACAGGGGGCGGCAGCCCCAGCATTTT. Translating it yields CASSLDRGRQPQHF.

This clonotype was seen many times. The V gene is TRBV6-1, the J gene TRBJ1-1; TRBD1 aligns across 7 bases. This CDR3 contains 14 residues. Trimming cost V 3 bases and J 6 bases; bases outside gene matches: 7. Germline CDR1 and CDR2: MNHNS and SASEGT. DNA for the CDR3: TGTGCCAGCAGTGACAGGGGGATATCCGCTGAAGCTTTCTTT. The encoded protein is CASSDRGISAEAFF.

The CDR3 sequence is CAIRGQDMSNEQFF. The CDR3 DNA reads as TGTGCCATCAGGGGACAGGATATGTCCAATGAGCAGTTCTTC. This rearrangement joins TRBV10-3 to TRBJ2-1; TRBD1 matches at 8 bases. The CDR3 consists of 14 residues. The germline V gene has CDR1 ENHRY and CDR2 SYGVKD. J was trimmed by 6 bases and V by 6 bases; bases with no gene match: 7.

This clonotype showed up just a few times. The chain uses TRBV30 and TRBJ2-7, with unresolved D. Germline assignment: CDR1 GTSNPN and CDR2 SVGIG (reference sequence). The CDR3 consists of 13 residues. V was trimmed by 2 bases and J by 3 bases, leaving 11 bases between them. CDR3 bases: TGTGCCTGGAGTTTAGAAGTGAGCTACGAGCAGTACTTC. Its translation is CAWSLEVSYEQYF.

The chain combines TRBV30 with TRBJ2-7, with TRBD2 as a possible D gene (5 bases). Trimming cost V 2 bases and J 0 bases, with 11 bases left between them. Germline CDR1 is GTSNPN and CDR2 is SVGIG (reference sequence). The CDR3 length is 14 residues. This CDR3 reads CAWSLLGVSYEQYF. The CDR3 coding sequence is TGTGCCTGGAGTCTTCTCGGGGTCTCCTACGAGCAGTACTTC.

This clonotype came up many times. This chain uses TRBV28 with TRBJ1-2; D is undetermined. This CDR3 comprises 11 residues. Trimming took 2 bases from V and 6 from J, leaving 4 bases between them. The germline V gene has CDR1 MDHEN and CDR2 SYDVKM. In nucleotides, the CDR3 is TGTGCCAGCAGTTTAAATCATGGCTACACCTTC. Amino acid sequence: CASSLNHGYTF.

V gene TRBV28 combines with J gene TRBJ2-5, with 10 bases fitting TRBD2. The DNA end lines up better with TRBJ2-1; the J call may be wrong. The CDR3 length is 14 residues. In germline, CDR1 is MDHEN, CDR2 SYDVKM. CDR3 protein: CASSLLAGVAEQFF. CDR3 sequence (DNA): TGTGCCAGCAGTTTACTAGCGGGAGTAGCTGAGCAGTTCTTC.

This clonotype was counted many times. The chain's CDR3 is CSVVFPGSTGELFF. In DNA form, the CDR3 reads TGCAGCGTTGTCTTCCCCGGCAGCACCGGGGAGCTGTTTTTT. The chain employs TRBV29-1 and TRBJ2-2; D is ambiguous. The V gene's germline CDR1 is SQVTM and CDR2 ANQGSEA. The CDR3 loop spans 14 amino acids. Trimming took off 4 bases at V and 4 bases at J, with 13 bases between the two ends.

As concerns this clonotype: A single base separates this from a much larger clone, so it may be a read error. The conserved phenylalanine or tryptophan is not found at the CDR3 terminus, so this likely reflects a read error. V is TRBV12-3 or TRBV12-4 and J is TRBJ1-1; D remains ambiguous. CDR3 length equals 13 residues. Trimming left V 0 bases short and J 4 bases short, with 6 bases between. The CDR3 reads CASSLARFTEAFL. The CDR3 coding sequence is TGTGCCAGCAGTTTAGCCCGATTCACTGAAGCTTTCCTT.

The chain recombines TRBV14 with TRBJ2-1; no clear D. Germline CDR1 reads SGHDN; CDR2 reads FVKESK. V was shortened by 1 base and J by 4 bases, with 5 bases between the two germline ends. The length of the CDR3 is 13 residues. The CDR3 DNA reads TGTGCCAGCAGCCAAGGTTGGTACAATGAGCAGTTCTTC. It yields the protein CASSQGWYNEQFF.

This clonotype was detected many times. The rearrangement links TRBV27 to TRBJ2-7, with D possibly matching TRBD2 (5 bases). Germline CDR1 MNHEY, CDR2 SMNVEV (reference sequence). The ends were cut back, 0 bases at V and 6 bases at J, with 12 bases in the middle. The CDR3 spans 14 residues. The CDR3 loop is CASSLSPASGEQYF. The CDR3 nucleotides are TGTGCCAGCAGTTTATCCCCGGCCAGCGGCGAGCAGTACTTC.